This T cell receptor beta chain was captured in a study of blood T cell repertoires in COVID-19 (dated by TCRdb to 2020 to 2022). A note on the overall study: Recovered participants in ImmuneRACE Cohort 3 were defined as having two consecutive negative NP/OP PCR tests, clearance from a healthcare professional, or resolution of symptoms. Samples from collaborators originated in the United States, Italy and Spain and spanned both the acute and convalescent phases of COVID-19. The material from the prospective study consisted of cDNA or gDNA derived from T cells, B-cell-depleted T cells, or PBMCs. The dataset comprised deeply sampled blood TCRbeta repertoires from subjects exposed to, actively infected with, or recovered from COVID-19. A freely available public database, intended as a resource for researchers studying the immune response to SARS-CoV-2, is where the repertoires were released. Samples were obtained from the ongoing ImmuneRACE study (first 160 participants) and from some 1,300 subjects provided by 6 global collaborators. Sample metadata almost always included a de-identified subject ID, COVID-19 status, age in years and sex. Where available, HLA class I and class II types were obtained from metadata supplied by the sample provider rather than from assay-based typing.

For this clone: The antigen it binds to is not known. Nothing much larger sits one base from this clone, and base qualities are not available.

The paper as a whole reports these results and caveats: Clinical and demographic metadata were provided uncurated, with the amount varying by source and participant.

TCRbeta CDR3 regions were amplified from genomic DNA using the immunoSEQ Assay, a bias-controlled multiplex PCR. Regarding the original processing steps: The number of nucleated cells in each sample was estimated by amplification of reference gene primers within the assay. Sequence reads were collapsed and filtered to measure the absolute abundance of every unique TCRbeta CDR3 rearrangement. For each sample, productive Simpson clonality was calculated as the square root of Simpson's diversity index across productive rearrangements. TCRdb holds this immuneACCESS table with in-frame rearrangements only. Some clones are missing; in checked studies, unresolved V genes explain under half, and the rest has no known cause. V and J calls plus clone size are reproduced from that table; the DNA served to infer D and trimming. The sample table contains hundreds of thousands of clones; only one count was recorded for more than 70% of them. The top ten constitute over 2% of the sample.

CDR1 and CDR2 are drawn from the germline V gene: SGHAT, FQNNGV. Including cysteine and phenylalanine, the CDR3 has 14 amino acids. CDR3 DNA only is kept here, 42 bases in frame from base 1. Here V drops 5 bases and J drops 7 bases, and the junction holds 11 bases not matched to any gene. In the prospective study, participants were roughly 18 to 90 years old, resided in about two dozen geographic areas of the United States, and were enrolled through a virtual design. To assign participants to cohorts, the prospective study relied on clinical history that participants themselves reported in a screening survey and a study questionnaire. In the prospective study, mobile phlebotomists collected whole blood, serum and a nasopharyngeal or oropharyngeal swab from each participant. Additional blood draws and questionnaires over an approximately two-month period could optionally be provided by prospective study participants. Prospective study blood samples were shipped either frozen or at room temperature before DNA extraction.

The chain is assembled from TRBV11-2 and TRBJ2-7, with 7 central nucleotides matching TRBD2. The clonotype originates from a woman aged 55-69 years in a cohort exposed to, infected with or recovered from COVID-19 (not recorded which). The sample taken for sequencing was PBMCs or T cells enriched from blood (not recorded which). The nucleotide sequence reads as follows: TGTGCCAGCAGCCCTTGGACTAGTAGGCAAGAGCAGTACTTC. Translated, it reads CASSPWTSRQEQYF.